These T cell receptor beta chains were read from a single sample in a study of blood T cell repertoires in COVID-19. The assay was immunoSEQ multiplex PCR, and TCRdb's table has in-frame clones only and misses some. Of hundreds of thousands of clones listed, 80% to 90% are singletons. The material sequenced was peripheral blood. The origin of the receptors is a young woman with active or convalescent COVID-19. CDR3s include the opening cysteine and the closing phenylalanine or tryptophan. D genes are given only for firm matches. Clone size is given for some rows only: seen once, a few or many times, or a class if the clone is expanded.

-	TRBV6-5	-	TRBJ2-1	TGTGCCAGCAGCCTTCCGGGACTGACAAATGAGCAGTTCTTC	CASSLPGLTNEQFF
-	TRBV12-3/TRBV12-4	-	TRBJ1-1	TGTGCCAGCAGTTTATCTGAGACAGCGGGCGCTTTCTTT	CASSLSETAGAFF
-	TRBV27	TRBD1	TRBJ2-7	TGTGCCAGCAGTCCAGGGGACAGGCGGACGGGTGAGCAGTACTTC	CASSPGDRRTGEQYF
-	TRBV4-1	TRBD1	TRBJ1-1	TGCGCCAGCAGCCAATACGATAGACAGGGCCTTTTTGCGAACACTGAAGCTTTCTTT	CASSQYDRQGLFANTEAFF
-	TRBV6-2/TRBV6-3	-	TRBJ1-6	TGTGCCAGCAGTTTTCAACAGGGAAGTCCCCTCCACTTT	CASSFQQGSPLHF
few	TRBV3-1/TRBV3-2	TRBD2	TRBJ2-7	TGTGCCAGCAGCCAAGAAGGTCGCGGGAGCTACTCCTACGAGCAGTACTTC	CASSQEGRGSYSYEQYF
-	TRBV3-1/TRBV3-2	TRBD1	TRBJ1-3	TGTGCCAGCAGCCCGAGACAGGGAGGTCACTCTGGAAACACCATATATTTT	CASSPRQGGHSGNTIYF
-	TRBV10-2	-	TRBJ2-3	TGCGCCAGCAGTGAGACAGGAGGGACAGATACGCAGTATTTT	CASSETGGTDTQYF
-	TRBV5-5	TRBD2	TRBJ2-1	TGTGCCAGCAGCCCCTTCAGCGGGGGGGCGGGTAATGAGCAGTTCTTC	CASSPFSGGAGNEQFF
-	TRBV2	TRBD1	TRBJ2-5	TGTGCCAGCACCCACGAGGGGGCCCGACTACAAGAGACCCAGTACTTC	CASTHEGARLQETQYF
-	TRBV6-5	-	TRBJ1-2	TGTGCCAGCAGTTACTTGGAACAGGGCTATGGCTACACCTTC	CASSYLEQGYGYTF
-	TRBV10-3	TRBD2	TRBJ2-1	TGTGCCATCAGTCCCGGACTAGCGGGAGTTGCTGAGCAGTTCTTC	CAISPGLAGVAEQFF
-	TRBV5-8	TRBD1	TRBJ1-5	TGTGCCAGCAGCTCGAACCACGGGGACAGCTCGGCTCGCAATCAGCCCCAGCATTTT	CASSSNHGDSSARNQPQHF
-	TRBV28	-	TRBJ1-5	TGTGCCAGCAGTTTCAGGAGGAACAATCAGCCCCAGCATTTT	CASSFRRNNQPQHF
-	TRBV12-3/TRBV12-4	TRBD1	TRBJ1-5	TGTGCCAGCCGGACAGGGGCTCAGCCCCAGCATTTT	CASRTGAQPQHF
-	TRBV18	TRBD1	TRBJ1-5	TGTGCCAGCTCTTACCTAGGACAGGGGACTCAGCCCCAGCATTTT	CASSYLGQGTQPQHF
-	TRBV2	TRBD2	TRBJ2-7	TGTGCCAGCAGCTCCCATGGGACTAGCGGGAGTCCTAAGCAGTACTTC	CASSSHGTSGSPKQYF
-	TRBV7-8	-	TRBJ1-6	TGTGCCAGCAGCTTAGTGGGACTAAATTCACCCCTCCACTTT	CASSLVGLNSPLHF
-	TRBV2	-	TRBJ2-1	TGTGCCAGCCGCCGAGGCTCCTACAATGAGCAGTTCTTC	CASRRGSYNEQFF
few	TRBV18	-	TRBJ1-2	TGTGCCAGCTCACCACCGAGCGGCTATGGCTACACCTTC	CASSPPSGYGYTF
-	TRBV30	TRBD2	TRBJ2-3	TGTGCCTGGAGTCTCGGGGGGTCAGCAGATACGCAGTATTTT	CAWSLGGSADTQYF
-	TRBV19	TRBD2	TRBJ2-7	TGTGCCAGTGGGAGCGGGGGGAGCTACGAGCAGTACTTC	CASGSGGSYEQYF
-	TRBV6-5	TRBD1	TRBJ2-2	TGTGCCAGCAAGGGGACAGGGCGAGTGGAGCTGTTTTTT	CASKGTGRVELFF
-	TRBV10-1	-	TRBJ2-1	TGCGCCAGCAGTGAGGGAGGGACGGCCGATACCTACAATGAGCAGTTCTTC	CASSEGGTADTYNEQFF
-	TRBV5-1	TRBD2	TRBJ2-1	TGCGCCAGCAGAGGCGGGAGTAACGGTGAGCAGTTCTTC	CASRGGSNGEQFF
-	TRBV7-2	-	TRBJ1-5	TGTGCCAGCAGCTCCGTGGAGAGTAGCAATCAGCCCCAGCATTTT	CASSSVESSNQPQHF
once	TRBV3-1/TRBV3-2	TRBD1	TRBJ1-6	TGTGCCAGCAGCCACCTAGGGGACAGGACTTCACCCCTCCACTTT	CASSHLGDRTSPLHF
-	TRBV5-1	TRBD1	TRBJ2-3	TGCGCCAGCAGCCTCGGGACAGGGGGTATCGCAGATACGCAGTATTTT	CASSLGTGGIADTQYF
-	TRBV29-1	-	TRBJ2-7	TGCAGCGTTGAAGATCTTGAGAGTGAGTCCTACGAGCAGTACTTC	CSVEDLESESYEQYF
few	TRBV6-1	-	TRBJ1-6	TGTGCCAGCAGTGAAGCGCTCTCGGGTTCACCCCTCCACTTT	CASSEALSGSPLHF
-	TRBV3-1/TRBV3-2	-	TRBJ2-1	TGTGCCAGCAGCCAAGGGACAACGAGCATCTCCTACAATGAGCAGTTCTTC	CASSQGTTSISYNEQFF
-	TRBV14	TRBD1	TRBJ1-2	TGTGCCAGCAGCCAAGGGGGACAGGGGAGCTCCGGCTACACCTTC	CASSQGGQGSSGYTF
-	TRBV18	-	TRBJ2-1	TGTGCCAGCTCACCTCCCGGGTACAATGAGCAGTTCTTC	CASSPPGYNEQFF
-	TRBV19	TRBD1	TRBJ1-1	TGTGCCAGTGAAGACAAGACAGGGGGGAACACTGAAGCTTTCTTT	CASEDKTGGNTEAFF
-	TRBV29-1	TRBD1	TRBJ2-7	TGCAGCGTTGATGGACAGGCCAACGAGCAGTACTTC	CSVDGQANEQYF
-	TRBV5-1	-	TRBJ1-5	TGCGCCAGCAGCTTGACAGGCAATCAGCCCCAGCATTTT	CASSLTGNQPQHF
-	TRBV6-5	TRBD1	TRBJ1-2	TGTGCCACCACACAGGGGGCCAACTATGGCTACACCTTC	CATTQGANYGYTF
-	TRBV10-1	-	TRBJ2-3	TGCGCCAGCAGCTATGAAGGGGCCACAGATACGCAGTATTTT	CASSYEGATDTQYF
-	TRBV18	TRBD1	TRBJ2-1	TGTGCCAGCTCCATGCGACAGGGGGGGTATTACAATGAGCAGTTCTTC	CASSMRQGGYYNEQFF
-	TRBV11-3	-	TRBJ2-7	TGTGCCAGCAGCTTAAGGCGCGGGTACGAGCAGTACTTC	CASSLRRGYEQYF
-	TRBV4-1	-	TRBJ1-3	TGCGCCAGCAGCCAAGGACGGGCGGTGGGGGCAAACTCTGGAAACACCATATATTTT	CASSQGRAVGANSGNTIYF
-	TRBV24-1	-	TRBJ1-2	TGTGCCACCAGTGATTTGGACAGGAGATATGGCTACACCTTC	CATSDLDRRYGYTF